The count of the clone carrying this T cell receptor (beta chain) is one. Its specificity is unknown. The data belong to a study of cytomegalovirus exposure and HLA in healthy donors. Study-wide context: Caucasian-associated ancestry cluster membership applied to less than 85% of 398 genotyped donors. Whole-study findings and limits: V- and J-gene trimming of TCR beta was linked (in a later analysis) to a missense DCLRE1C variant. A later analysis linked some 18,000 TCR beta sequences to HLA alleles at 0.05 false discovery rate.

CDR3 length: 13 residues. V dropped 0 bases and J dropped 5 bases, with 9 bases sitting between them. CDR1 and CDR2 (germline): SGDLS, YYNGEE. Primers: 60 Vbeta forward and 13 Jbeta reverse. Method: immunoSEQ multiplex PCR; TCRdb's copy keeps in-frame clones and lacks some. The sample has approximately 95,000 clones; approximately 80% are singletons. Participants comprised healthy donors of bone marrow. This receptor was identified in a woman aged 70-85 years in good health and CMV-seropositive. Sequenced material: PBMCs. The chain carries TRBV9 and TRBJ2-7; D ambiguous. The CDR3, as DNA: TGTGCCAGCAGCGTAGGGCTCCTGGACGAGCAGTACTTC. This translates into CASSVGLLDEQYF.